This T cell receptor beta chain comes out of a study of Ad26.COV2.S vaccination and SARS-CoV-2 variants. The repertoire was sequenced with immunoSEQ multiplex PCR; TCRdb's copy has only in-frame clones and lacks some. The sample holds a few hundred thousand clones, around 90% seen once. Treatment given: around 19 received Ad26.COV2.S at low or high dose, single or two shots; roughly five received placebo; per-sample allocation not given. Sampling took place 63 days after the first vaccine or placebo injection. In Boston, the donor was an adult between 18-55 years of age. Participants' vaccine, an Ad26 vector, delivered Wuhan-strain SARS-CoV-2 spike. Trimming cost V 2 bases and J 0 bases, with 7 bases left between them. The CDR3 consists of 14 residues. Germline assignment: CDR1 SGHTA and CDR2 FQGNSA. As concerns this clone: Its target is not known.

Whole-study results and caveats: Measurements of TCR breadth and depth may have given underestimates of the total T cell responses.

This sample comprised peripheral blood, obtained in a trial of Ad26.COV2.S vaccine versus placebo. The V and J genes are TRBV7-2 and TRBJ1-1, with D hard to call. The source is a person between 18 and 65 years old who received the Ad26.COV2.S COVID-19 vaccine or a placebo. The chain's CDR3 is CASSLIQLNTEAFF. CDR3 in DNA: TGTGCCAGCAGCTTAATTCAATTGAACACTGAAGCTTTCTTT.